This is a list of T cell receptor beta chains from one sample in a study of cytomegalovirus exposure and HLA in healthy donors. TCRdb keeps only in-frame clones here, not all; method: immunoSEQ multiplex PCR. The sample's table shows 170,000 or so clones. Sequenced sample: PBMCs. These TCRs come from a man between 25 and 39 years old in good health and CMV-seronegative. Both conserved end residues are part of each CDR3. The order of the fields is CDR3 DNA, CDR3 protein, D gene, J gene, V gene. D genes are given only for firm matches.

CDR3nt: TGCAGCGCGGGGGGCAGAACGAACACCGGGGAGCTGTTTTTT
CDR3aa: CSAGGRTNTGELFF
d_gene: -
j_gene: TRBJ2-2
v_gene: TRBV29-1

CDR3nt: TGCGCCAGCAGCTTGACAGGGAGGGACACTGGAGCTTTCTTT
CDR3aa: CASSLTGRDTGAFF
d_gene: -
j_gene: TRBJ1-1
v_gene: TRBV5-1

CDR3nt: TGTGCCAGCAGCGTTGGGACAGCATCTTACGAGCAGTACTTC
CDR3aa: CASSVGTASYEQYF
d_gene: TRBD1
j_gene: TRBJ2-7
v_gene: TRBV9

CDR3nt: TGTGCCAGCAGCGTGGGCGGGACTTTGAACACCGGGGAGCTGTTTTTT
CDR3aa: CASSVGGTLNTGELFF
d_gene: -
j_gene: TRBJ2-2
v_gene: TRBV9

CDR3nt: TGTGCCAGTAGTATGGGGGCGGGTCAGGCCCAGCATTTT
CDR3aa: CASSMGAGQAQHF
d_gene: -
j_gene: TRBJ1-5
v_gene: TRBV19

CDR3nt: TGTGCCAGCAGCCCCTGGCAACTAGCGGGCCAAGAGACCCAGTACTTC
CDR3aa: CASSPWQLAGQETQYF
d_gene: TRBD2
j_gene: TRBJ2-5
v_gene: TRBV11-2

CDR3nt: TGTGCCAGCAGTTCCGAACCGGGGAACACTGAAGCTTTCTTT
CDR3aa: CASSSEPGNTEAFF
d_gene: -
j_gene: TRBJ1-1
v_gene: TRBV28

CDR3nt: TGTGCCAGCAGCCCCCGAGGGGGAGGGCCTCGGGAGCAGTACTTC
CDR3aa: CASSPRGGGPREQYF
d_gene: -
j_gene: TRBJ2-5
v_gene: TRBV7-2

CDR3nt: TGCGCCAGCAGCTTTTCGCTAGCGGGAGCCGGGGAGCTGTTTTTT
CDR3aa: CASSFSLAGAGELFF
d_gene: TRBD2
j_gene: TRBJ2-2
v_gene: TRBV5-1

CDR3nt: TGTGCCAGCAGCCTCCAGGGGTACGAGCAGTACTTC
CDR3aa: CASSLQGYEQYF
d_gene: -
j_gene: TRBJ2-7
v_gene: TRBV5-4

CDR3nt: TGTGCCAGTAAAAAAACAGGGACATCCTACAATGAGCAGTTCTTC
CDR3aa: CASKKTGTSYNEQFF
d_gene: -
j_gene: TRBJ2-1
v_gene: TRBV19

CDR3nt: TGTGCCAGCAGCCCAGGGACTAGCGGGAGTAGGGGCAATGAGCAGTTCTTC
CDR3aa: CASSPGTSGSRGNEQFF
d_gene: TRBD2
j_gene: TRBJ2-1
v_gene: TRBV5-4

CDR3nt: TGTGCCAGCAGCTTGGGGGGCAGAAATGAGCAGTTCTTC
CDR3aa: CASSLGGRNEQFF
d_gene: -
j_gene: TRBJ2-1
v_gene: TRBV5-4

CDR3nt: TGTGCCAGCAGCCCGCAGACAGACGTTGAAGCTTTCTTT
CDR3aa: CASSPQTDVEAFF
d_gene: -
j_gene: TRBJ1-1
v_gene: TRBV4-2

CDR3nt: TGTGCCAGTAGGGGGACAGGGATCGCCGGGGAGCTGTTTTTT
CDR3aa: CASRGTGIAGELFF
d_gene: TRBD1
j_gene: TRBJ2-2
v_gene: TRBV19

CDR3nt: TGTGCCAGCAGGCAGGTCTACGAGCAGTACTTC
CDR3aa: CASRQVYEQYF
d_gene: -
j_gene: TRBJ2-7
v_gene: TRBV2

CDR3nt: TGTGCCTGGAGTGTGGGCGGGTCGGATACGCAGTATTTT
CDR3aa: CAWSVGGSDTQYF
d_gene: -
j_gene: TRBJ2-3
v_gene: TRBV30

CDR3nt: TGTGCCAGCAGCCAAGATTACTCTCTACTCTATGGCTACACCTTC
CDR3aa: CASSQDYSLLYGYTF
d_gene: -
j_gene: TRBJ1-2
v_gene: TRBV4-2

CDR3nt: TGCGCCAGCAGCCAAGATATGAACCCTCTAGCTGAAGCTTTCTTT
CDR3aa: CASSQDMNPLAEAFF
d_gene: -
j_gene: TRBJ1-1
v_gene: TRBV4-3

CDR3nt: TGCGCCAGCAGTCTTGGACAGGGACAGCCCCAGCATTTT
CDR3aa: CASSLGQGQPQHF
d_gene: TRBD1
j_gene: TRBJ1-5
v_gene: TRBV10-2

CDR3nt: TGTGCTAGTGGTTTGGTCCAAGGGGTGTACCAAGAGACCCAGTACTTC
CDR3aa: CASGLVQGVYQETQYF
d_gene: -
j_gene: TRBJ2-5
v_gene: TRBV12-5

CDR3nt: TGTGCCAGCAGCTTGACAACGGTTGGAACTGAAGCTTTCTTT
CDR3aa: CASSLTTVGTEAFF
d_gene: -
j_gene: TRBJ1-1
v_gene: TRBV11-3

CDR3nt: TGTGCCAGTACCCAGGGGAGGGGACAGGAGATCTATGGCTACACCTTC
CDR3aa: CASTQGRGQEIYGYTF
d_gene: TRBD1
j_gene: TRBJ1-2
v_gene: TRBV19

CDR3nt: TGTGCCATCCGGGACTCTGGAAACACCATATATTTT
CDR3aa: CAIRDSGNTIYF
d_gene: -
j_gene: TRBJ1-3
v_gene: TRBV28

CDR3nt: TGTGCCACCAGCAGGGGACACCAGAACACTGAAGCTTTCTTT
CDR3aa: CATSRGHQNTEAFF
d_gene: -
j_gene: TRBJ1-1
v_gene: TRBV15

CDR3nt: TGTGCCAGCAGTTACCGCCAACCCAGCTCTGGAAACACCATATATTTT
CDR3aa: CASSYRQPSSGNTIYF
d_gene: -
j_gene: TRBJ1-3
v_gene: TRBV6-5

CDR3nt: TGTGCCACCAGCAGACTGGGACAGGGGCCAGCTAACTATGGCTACACCTTC
CDR3aa: CATSRLGQGPANYGYTF
d_gene: TRBD1
j_gene: TRBJ1-2
v_gene: TRBV15

CDR3nt: TGCGCCAGCAGCCAGGACGACAGGGGTAAACGGCAGCCCCAGCATTTT
CDR3aa: CASSQDDRGKRQPQHF
d_gene: TRBD1
j_gene: TRBJ1-5
v_gene: TRBV4-1

CDR3nt: TGTGCCAGCAGCTTGACCGGTAACGAGCAGTACTTC
CDR3aa: CASSLTGNEQYF
d_gene: -
j_gene: TRBJ2-7
v_gene: TRBV5-6

CDR3nt: TGTGCCAGCAGTTTACGTCCCAGCGAGAACACTGAAGCTTTCTTT
CDR3aa: CASSLRPSENTEAFF
d_gene: -
j_gene: TRBJ1-1
v_gene: TRBV27

CDR3nt: TGTGCCAGCAGTGAAGCGCGGAGGGGCTACACCTTC
CDR3aa: CASSEARRGYTF
d_gene: -
j_gene: TRBJ1-2
v_gene: TRBV6-1

CDR3nt: TGTGCCAGCAGTGAATGGCTCCCGAACACTGAAGCTTTCTTT
CDR3aa: CASSEWLPNTEAFF
d_gene: -
j_gene: TRBJ1-1
v_gene: TRBV2

CDR3nt: TGTGCCAGCAGTGAATCGGGAGCCAAAAACATTCAGTACTTC
CDR3aa: CASSESGAKNIQYF
d_gene: -
j_gene: TRBJ2-4
v_gene: TRBV25-1

CDR3nt: TGTGCCAGCAGTTATGACCGGGACAGGGCCCCCTACGAGCAGTACTTC
CDR3aa: CASSYDRDRAPYEQYF
d_gene: TRBD1
j_gene: TRBJ2-7
v_gene: TRBV6-5

CDR3nt: TGTGCCAGCAGCTTATTCCGGAGCTCCTACGAGCAGTACTTC
CDR3aa: CASSLFRSSYEQYF
d_gene: -
j_gene: TRBJ2-7
v_gene: TRBV7-9

CDR3nt: TGTGCCAGTGAACCGGGACAGGGAAACACCGGGGAGCTGTTTTTT
CDR3aa: CASEPGQGNTGELFF
d_gene: TRBD1
j_gene: TRBJ2-2
v_gene: TRBV7-9

CDR3nt: TGTGCCAGCAGAGCCGGGGGGTCCCCCCAAAACAATGAGCAGTTCTTC
CDR3aa: CASRAGGSPQNNEQFF
d_gene: TRBD2
j_gene: TRBJ2-1
v_gene: TRBV7-2

CDR3nt: TGTGCCAGCTCACGCGGACAGGGCCGGGATGAGCAGTTCTTC
CDR3aa: CASSRGQGRDEQFF
d_gene: TRBD1
j_gene: TRBJ2-1
v_gene: TRBV18

CDR3nt: TGTGCCTTCGGGAGATCGGGCAATGAGCAGTTCTTC
CDR3aa: CAFGRSGNEQFF
d_gene: -
j_gene: TRBJ2-1
v_gene: TRBV10-3

CDR3nt: TGCGCCAGCAGCTTGGAGGGCAGGGGGCCCTACAATGAGCAGTTCTTC
CDR3aa: CASSLEGRGPYNEQFF
d_gene: TRBD1
j_gene: TRBJ2-1
v_gene: TRBV5-1

CDR3nt: TGCGCCAGCAGCCTCCCCCGCGGGGGATTTTCACAGTATTTT
CDR3aa: CASSLPRGGFSQYF
d_gene: TRBD2
j_gene: TRBJ2-3
v_gene: TRBV5-1

CDR3nt: TGTGCCAGCAGATGGGAGTCCTACGAGCAGTACTTC
CDR3aa: CASRWESYEQYF
d_gene: -
j_gene: TRBJ2-7
v_gene: TRBV2

CDR3nt: TGTGCCTGGAGTAAAAGTAGAGGGGGACGGAAGAATTTT
CDR3aa: CAWSKSRGGRKNF
d_gene: -
j_gene: TRBJ1-6
v_gene: TRBV30

CDR3nt: TGTGCCAGCAGCTTAGGACAGGGGAGGCAAGAGACCCAGTACTTC
CDR3aa: CASSLGQGRQETQYF
d_gene: TRBD1
j_gene: TRBJ2-5
v_gene: TRBV11-2

CDR3nt: TGTGCCAGCAGTGCAGGGCAGCTGGGAGGAAAACTGTTTTTT
CDR3aa: CASSAGQLGGKLFF
d_gene: -
j_gene: TRBJ1-4
v_gene: TRBV2

CDR3nt: TGTGCCAGCAGCTACAGGGGGCAGGGCCCACTTGGAGCTTTCTTT
CDR3aa: CASSYRGQGPLGAFF
d_gene: -
j_gene: TRBJ1-1
v_gene: TRBV12-1

CDR3nt: TGCAGCGATAGCGGGATTGGTGGAAATGAGCAGTTCTTC
CDR3aa: CSDSGIGGNEQFF
d_gene: TRBD2
j_gene: TRBJ2-1
v_gene: TRBV29-1

CDR3nt: TGTGCCACTTCAGCGGAGCTCTACCAAGAGACCCAGTACTTC
CDR3aa: CATSAELYQETQYF
d_gene: -
j_gene: TRBJ2-5
v_gene: TRBV19

CDR3nt: TGTGCCAGTTCCTGGGGGGGGCAAGCCTACGAGCAGTACTTC
CDR3aa: CASSWGGQAYEQYF
d_gene: -
j_gene: TRBJ2-7
v_gene: TRBV6-1

CDR3nt: TGCGCCAGCAGCCAAGAAAGGGGAACTGAAGCTTTCTTT
CDR3aa: CASSQERGTEAFF
d_gene: -
j_gene: TRBJ1-1
v_gene: TRBV4-1

CDR3nt: TGCGCCAGCAGTCAAACGGGACAGTTGAACACTGAAGCTTTCTTT
CDR3aa: CASSQTGQLNTEAFF
d_gene: TRBD1
j_gene: TRBJ1-1
v_gene: TRBV23-1

CDR3nt: TGTGCCAGCCGACAGGGAAGCAATCAGCCCCAGCATTTT
CDR3aa: CASRQGSNQPQHF
d_gene: TRBD1
j_gene: TRBJ1-5
v_gene: TRBV6-5

CDR3nt: TGTGCCAGCATCCGGGGGGCAGGACAGCCCCAGCATTTT
CDR3aa: CASIRGAGQPQHF
d_gene: -
j_gene: TRBJ1-5
v_gene: TRBV6-1

CDR3nt: TGTGCCAGCAGTTCGCCCCGGGACAGGGGGCCGGCTTTCTTT
CDR3aa: CASSSPRDRGPAFF
d_gene: TRBD1
j_gene: TRBJ1-1
v_gene: TRBV28